The rows below give T cell receptor beta chains drawn from one sample of a study of blood T cell repertoires in COVID-19. The method was immunoSEQ multiplex PCR; TCRdb's version includes in-frame clones alone and lacks a portion of them. The table records about 240,000 clones, around 86% of them present only once. Sequencing was performed on peripheral blood. These receptors were obtained from a woman aged 55-69 years with active or convalescent COVID-19. Both conserved end residues are part of each CDR3. The D gene is left open where the match is weak. Where a row states a size, it is once, few, many or the class of an expanded clone; other rows omit it.

D	size	V	J	CDR3	DNA
TRBD1	.	TRBV5-1	TRBJ2-7	CASSSGQGRQYEQYF	TGCGCCAGCAGCTCCGGACAGGGCCGACAGTACGAGCAGTACTTC
.	.	TRBV19	TRBJ1-2	CASRAQGRQLGMGYTF	TGTGCCAGTCGTGCCCAGGGGCGACAATTAGGTATGGGCTACACCTTC
.	.	TRBV5-1	TRBJ2-1	CASSPIDRGEQFF	TGCGCCAGCAGCCCGATCGACAGAGGTGAGCAGTTCTTC
TRBD2	.	TRBV7-2	TRBJ2-1	CASRSSGGPNNEQFF	TGTGCCAGCAGGTCCAGCGGGGGGCCTAATAATGAGCAGTTCTTC
TRBD2	.	TRBV3-1/TRBV3-2	TRBJ2-1	CASSRPGRLAGGYEQFF	TGTGCCAGCAGCCGCCCGGGGCGACTAGCGGGGGGGTATGAGCAGTTCTTC
.	.	TRBV7-7	TRBJ2-7	CASSRGRAEAYEQYF	TGTGCTAGCAGCCGAGGTCGAGCCGAGGCCTACGAGCAGTACTTC
.	.	TRBV5-1	TRBJ2-2	CASSSSGTPNTGELFF	TGCGCCAGCAGCTCATCAGGGACACCGAACACCGGGGAGCTGTTTTTT
.	.	TRBV14	TRBJ2-5	CASSPIGRGAETQYF	TGTGCCAGCAGCCCGATCGGCAGGGGCGCGGAGACCCAGTACTTC
.	.	TRBV30	TRBJ1-3	CAWSTANTGNTIYF	TGTGCCTGGAGTACAGCAAACACTGGAAACACCATATATTTT
.	few	TRBV5-1	TRBJ1-3	CASSLDSNSGNTIYF	TGCGCCAGCAGCTTGGACTCTAACTCTGGAAACACCATATATTTT
TRBD1	once	TRBV5-1	TRBJ1-1	CASSFTGGSTEAFF	TGCGCCAGCAGCTTCACAGGGGGCAGCACTGAAGCTTTCTTT
TRBD2	many	TRBV20-1	TRBJ2-2	CSASRTSGGALTGELFF	TGCAGTGCTAGTCGGACTAGCGGGGGGGCCCTGACCGGGGAGCTGTTTTTT
TRBD1	.	TRBV7-9	TRBJ2-1	CASTLQTGVGEQFF	TGTGCCAGCACCCTACAAACAGGGGTGGGGGAGCAGTTCTTC
.	.	TRBV18	TRBJ2-7	CASSPTLEDEQYF	TGTGCCAGCTCACCGACTCTCGAAGACGAGCAGTACTTC
TRBD2	.	TRBV7-9	TRBJ2-1	CASSRLGTSGGGGQFF	TGTGCCAGCAGCCGCCTCGGGACTAGCGGGGGGGGCGGGCAGTTCTTC
.	many	TRBV4-1	TRBJ2-1	CASSQVNLVSYNEQFF	TGCGCCAGCAGCCAAGTGAATCTAGTGTCCTACAATGAGCAGTTCTTC
.	.	TRBV4-3	TRBJ2-3	CASSQEAGTQYF	TGCGCCAGCAGCCAAGAAGCGGGTACGCAGTATTTT
.	.	TRBV4-1	TRBJ1-4	CASSQVGGEKLFF	TGCGCCAGCAGCCAAGTAGGGGGTGAAAAACTGTTTTTT
TRBD1	once	TRBV6-6	TRBJ2-5	CASSYGPGGFQETQYF	TGTGCCAGCAGTTACGGACCAGGGGGATTTCAAGAGACCCAGTACTTC
TRBD1	.	TRBV30	TRBJ1-5	CAWSRQGYQPQHF	TGTGCCTGGAGTAGACAGGGTTATCAGCCCCAGCATTTT
.	.	TRBV4-1	TRBJ1-5	CASSKWGPVNQPQHF	TGCGCCAGCAGTAAATGGGGGCCGGTCAATCAGCCCCAGCATTTT
.	.	TRBV4-3	TRBJ2-1	CASSHQLRTGGAYNEQFF	TGCGCCAGCAGCCACCAGCTGCGGACAGGAGGGGCCTACAATGAGCAGTTCTTC
TRBD1	.	TRBV6-4	TRBJ2-2	CASSAITGGGELFF	TGTGCCAGCAGCGCTATAACAGGGGGCGGGGAGCTGTTTTTT
TRBD1	few	TRBV5-1	TRBJ1-6	CASREWTGVNSPLHF	TGCGCCAGCAGGGAATGGACAGGGGTTAATTCACCCCTCCACTTT
.	.	TRBV7-2	TRBJ2-7	CASSSSPYEQYF	TGTGCCAGCAGCTCCTCCCCCTACGAGCAGTACTTC
TRBD1	once	TRBV19	TRBJ1-1	CASSIVGQGNTEAFF	TGTGCCAGTAGTATAGTAGGACAGGGAAACACTGAAGCTTTCTTT
TRBD2	.	TRBV29-1	TRBJ2-1	CSVERGGPGDEQFF	TGCAGCGTTGAACGGGGGGGTCCAGGGGATGAGCAGTTCTTC
.	.	TRBV4-3	TRBJ1-5	CASSQFGRGRHNQPQHF	TGCGCCAGCAGCCAATTTGGTAGGGGCCGTCACAATCAGCCCCAGCATTTT
.	.	TRBV28	TRBJ2-1	CASSGPFSDEQFF	TGTGCCAGCAGTGGCCCTTTTTCCGATGAGCAGTTCTTC
.	.	TRBV4-2	TRBJ1-4	CASSQDGFQEWEKLFF	TGTGCCAGCAGCCAAGATGGGTTCCAGGAATGGGAAAAACTGTTTTTT
TRBD1	.	TRBV19	TRBJ2-1	CASSSTGTGRVNEQFF	TGTGCCAGTAGCTCAACGGGGACAGGGAGGGTCAATGAGCAGTTCTTC
.	.	TRBV19	TRBJ1-1	CASSMGLMNTEAFF	TGTGCCAGTAGTATGGGACTGATGAACACTGAAGCTTTCTTT
TRBD1	.	TRBV7-2	TRBJ1-2	CASSLGVTGYGYTF	TGTGCCAGCAGCTTAGGGGTGACAGGGTATGGCTACACCTTC
.	once	TRBV19	TRBJ2-2	CASSPRRDGGELFF	TGTGCCAGTAGTCCGAGGAGGGACGGCGGGGAGCTGTTTTTT
TRBD2	.	TRBV5-5	TRBJ2-5	CASSPRGGFGETQYF	TGTGCCAGCAGCCCCCGGGGGGGCTTTGGGGAGACCCAGTACTTC
.	few	TRBV6-5	TRBJ2-2	CASGGHPGTGELFF	TGTGCCAGCGGGGGCCACCCCGGGACCGGGGAGCTGTTTTTT
.	.	TRBV7-2	TRBJ1-1	CARSPRAVGDEAFF	TGTGCCAGAAGCCCCCGAGCGGTGGGCGATGAAGCTTTCTTT
.	.	TRBV18	TRBJ1-5	CASSPTGDQPQHF	TGTGCCAGCTCACCCACAGGCGATCAGCCCCAGCATTTT
.	.	TRBV6-6	TRBJ2-2	CASSYGGSRVGELFF	TGTGCCAGCAGTTACGGGGGCAGCAGGGTCGGGGAGCTGTTTTTT
.	.	TRBV3-1/TRBV3-2	TRBJ1-5	CASSQESSNQPQHF	TGTGCCAGCAGCCAAGAGAGTAGCAATCAGCCCCAGCATTTT
.	.	TRBV27	TRBJ2-2	CASRGDTGELFF	TGTGCCAGCAGAGGGGACACCGGGGAGCTGTTTTTT
.	.	TRBV6-4	TRBJ1-5	CASSPNSEISQPQHF	TGTGCCAGCAGCCCTAACTCGGAGATATCCCAGCCCCAGCATTTT
.	.	TRBV5-6	TRBJ1-5	CASSLLSETYSNQPQHF	TGTGCCAGCAGCCTTCTTTCCGAGACTTATAGCAATCAGCCCCAGCATTTT
TRBD1	.	TRBV19	TRBJ1-6	CASSMRTGGTSPLHF	TGTGCCAGTAGTATGCGGACAGGGGGCACGTCACCCCTCCACTTT
.	.	TRBV10-1	TRBJ2-7	CASDIDRARYEQYF	TGCGCCAGCGATATAGACAGAGCACGCTACGAGCAGTACTTC
.	.	TRBV7-9	TRBJ2-3	CASSPGLITDTQYF	TGTGCCAGCAGCCCGGGACTTATCACAGATACGCAGTATTTT
.	.	TRBV2	TRBJ1-5	CASSVAGNLPQHF	TGTGCCAGCAGTGTCGCGGGGAACCTGCCCCAGCATTTT
TRBD1	once	TRBV10-3	TRBJ2-7	CAISVSQGANEQYF	TGTGCCATCAGTGTCTCACAGGGGGCTAACGAGCAGTACTTC
.	.	TRBV29-1	TRBJ1-2	CRATWSGYTF	TGCAGAGCCACCTGGAGTGGCTACACCTTC
.	.	TRBV30	TRBJ2-3	CAWSGGDTQYF	TGTGCCTGGAGTGGCGGTGATACGCAGTATTTT
TRBD2	.	TRBV19	TRBJ2-4	CASSPPGGAIRNIQYF	TGTGCCAGTAGTCCGCCGGGGGGGGCCATTCGAAACATTCAGTACTTC